The rows below give T cell receptor beta chains drawn from one sample of a study of blood T cell repertoires in COVID-19. The method was immunoSEQ multiplex PCR; TCRdb's version includes in-frame clones alone and lacks a portion of them. This repertoire shows roughly 300,000 clones, about nine tenths found once; its top ten account for approximately 1.8%. The sequenced sample consisted of peripheral blood. Receptors originate from a woman in her 30s with COVID-19, enrolled during active disease. Both conserved end residues are part of each CDR3. Fields, in order: V gene, J gene, clone size, D gene, CDR3 DNA, CDR3 protein. The D gene is left open where the match is weak. Clone size is shown for a subset of rows, as once, few, many or a class of expanded clone.

V gene: TRBV5-4
J gene: TRBJ1-1
clone size: once
D gene: NA
CDR3 DNA: TGTGCCAGCAGCCCCATGGTTGGGGGGTACACTGAAGCTTTCTTT
CDR3 protein: CASSPMVGGYTEAFF

V gene: TRBV3-1/TRBV3-2
J gene: TRBJ2-7
clone size: NA
D gene: TRBD1
CDR3 DNA: TGTGCCAGCAGCCAGGCGCCCGGGACAGGGGTCGAGCAGTACTTC
CDR3 protein: CASSQAPGTGVEQYF

V gene: TRBV19
J gene: TRBJ1-6
clone size: NA
D gene: NA
CDR3 DNA: TGTGCCAGTAGTGAGGGATATTCACCCCTCCACTTT
CDR3 protein: CASSEGYSPLHF

V gene: TRBV19
J gene: TRBJ2-1
clone size: NA
D gene: TRBD2
CDR3 DNA: TGTGCCAGTAGTATTACGGGGGGGCCATACAATGAGCAGTTCTTC
CDR3 protein: CASSITGGPYNEQFF

V gene: TRBV7-6
J gene: TRBJ2-1
clone size: NA
D gene: TRBD2
CDR3 DNA: TGTGCCAGCAGCTTAGCTAGCGGGGGGGCCGGGGATGAGCAGTTCTTC
CDR3 protein: CASSLASGGAGDEQFF

V gene: TRBV2
J gene: TRBJ1-3
clone size: NA
D gene: TRBD1
CDR3 DNA: TGTGCCAGCAGTCCGGACAGGGGGGTTTACACCATATATTTT
CDR3 protein: CASSPDRGVYTIYF

V gene: TRBV6-1
J gene: TRBJ1-6
clone size: NA
D gene: NA
CDR3 DNA: TGTGCCAGCAGTGAAGCGAGGCAAGGCTGGAATTCACCCCTCCACTTT
CDR3 protein: CASSEARQGWNSPLHF

V gene: TRBV6-5
J gene: TRBJ2-5
clone size: NA
D gene: NA
CDR3 DNA: TGTGCCAGCAGTTACGAGCGGGCAGCTAGGGGGACCCAGTACTTC
CDR3 protein: CASSYERAARGTQYF

V gene: TRBV19
J gene: TRBJ1-2
clone size: NA
D gene: NA
CDR3 DNA: TGTGCCACTCTCTCCCGCGAGGATGGCTACACCTTC
CDR3 protein: CATLSREDGYTF

V gene: TRBV7-2
J gene: TRBJ2-3
clone size: NA
D gene: TRBD2
CDR3 DNA: TGTGCCAGCAGCTTAGGCGCGGGGGGGCGGGGAGATACGCAGTATTTT
CDR3 protein: CASSLGAGGRGDTQYF

V gene: TRBV2
J gene: TRBJ1-2
clone size: NA
D gene: TRBD1
CDR3 DNA: TGTGCCAGCAGATATGGACAGGGCGGATATGGCTACACCTTC
CDR3 protein: CASRYGQGGYGYTF

V gene: TRBV6-5
J gene: TRBJ1-1
clone size: NA
D gene: TRBD1
CDR3 DNA: TGTGCCAGCACCGGACAGGGGGCTTGGACTGAAGCTTTCTTT
CDR3 protein: CASTGQGAWTEAFF

V gene: TRBV11-2
J gene: TRBJ1-2
clone size: NA
D gene: NA
CDR3 DNA: TGTGCCAGCAGCCCCGGAGGGGCACCCACCTATGGCTACACCTTC
CDR3 protein: CASSPGGAPTYGYTF

V gene: TRBV19
J gene: TRBJ2-7
clone size: NA
D gene: TRBD1
CDR3 DNA: TGTGCCAGTAGTAGCGCGACAGGGACCCCCTACTACGAGCAGTACTTC
CDR3 protein: CASSSATGTPYYEQYF

V gene: TRBV9
J gene: TRBJ2-3
clone size: once
D gene: NA
CDR3 DNA: TGTGCCAGCAGCGCGTCCTCCACAGATACGCAGTATTTT
CDR3 protein: CASSASSTDTQYF

V gene: TRBV18
J gene: TRBJ2-6
clone size: few
D gene: TRBD1
CDR3 DNA: TGTGCCAGCTCACCACCCAGGGGGACAAGCTCTGGGGCCAACGTCCTGACTTTC
CDR3 protein: CASSPPRGTSSGANVLTF

V gene: TRBV28
J gene: TRBJ1-2
clone size: NA
D gene: NA
CDR3 DNA: TGTGCCAGCAGAGTCTGGGCAGACCCCCCCACCTTC
CDR3 protein: CASRVWADPPTF

V gene: TRBV6-1
J gene: TRBJ1-4
clone size: NA
D gene: TRBD1
CDR3 DNA: TGTGCCAGCAGTGAAGCAGGCCGACAGGGTACTTTT
CDR3 protein: CASSEAGRQGTF

V gene: TRBV12-3/TRBV12-4
J gene: TRBJ2-1
clone size: NA
D gene: TRBD1
CDR3 DNA: TGTGCCAGCAGACCAGGGGGCTACAATGAGCAGTTCTTC
CDR3 protein: CASRPGGYNEQFF

V gene: TRBV7-3
J gene: TRBJ1-6
clone size: NA
D gene: NA
CDR3 DNA: TGTGCCAGCAGCCCGGACAGCAATTCACCCCTCCACTTT
CDR3 protein: CASSPDSNSPLHF

V gene: TRBV5-8
J gene: TRBJ1-5
clone size: NA
D gene: NA
CDR3 DNA: TGTGCCAGCAGCTTCTACCAGGGAGGTATACGGAGCAATCAGCCCCAGCATTTT
CDR3 protein: CASSFYQGGIRSNQPQHF

V gene: TRBV7-2
J gene: TRBJ2-2
clone size: NA
D gene: NA
CDR3 DNA: TGTGCCAGCAGCTTAGTGGGGCGAACCGGGGAGCTGTTTTTT
CDR3 protein: CASSLVGRTGELFF

V gene: TRBV2
J gene: TRBJ1-2
clone size: NA
D gene: TRBD1
CDR3 DNA: TGTGCCAGCAGTGATCTCCGACAGGGGGCTCTTGGCTACACCTTC
CDR3 protein: CASSDLRQGALGYTF

V gene: TRBV5-4
J gene: TRBJ2-1
clone size: NA
D gene: TRBD2
CDR3 DNA: TGTGCCAGCAGCTTGAGGCTAGCGGGGGAGAATGAGCAGTTCTTC
CDR3 protein: CASSLRLAGENEQFF

V gene: TRBV7-2
J gene: TRBJ1-2
clone size: NA
D gene: TRBD1
CDR3 DNA: TGTGCCAGCAGCACGGGACAGGCGAGGGTCTACACCTTC
CDR3 protein: CASSTGQARVYTF

V gene: TRBV18
J gene: TRBJ1-2
clone size: few
D gene: NA
CDR3 DNA: TGTGCCAGCTCACCCCCGGAGGGAGGTACTCACTATGGCTACACCTTC
CDR3 protein: CASSPPEGGTHYGYTF

V gene: TRBV12-3/TRBV12-4
J gene: TRBJ2-1
clone size: NA
D gene: NA
CDR3 DNA: TGTGCCAGCACCCTCCTTTACGGTGAGCAGTTCTTC
CDR3 protein: CASTLLYGEQFF

V gene: TRBV12-3/TRBV12-4
J gene: TRBJ1-1
clone size: once
D gene: NA
CDR3 DNA: TGTGCCAGCAGTTTGTTAGGGGACACTGAAGCTTTCTTT
CDR3 protein: CASSLLGDTEAFF

V gene: TRBV19
J gene: TRBJ1-2
clone size: NA
D gene: NA
CDR3 DNA: TGTGCCACCGGCCCAGGGAGGGGGGACGGCTACACCTTC
CDR3 protein: CATGPGRGDGYTF

V gene: TRBV5-1
J gene: TRBJ2-2
clone size: NA
D gene: TRBD1
CDR3 DNA: TGCGCCAGCAGCTTGGGGGGACAGGGCACCGGGGAGCTGTTTTTT
CDR3 protein: CASSLGGQGTGELFF

V gene: TRBV18
J gene: TRBJ1-2
clone size: NA
D gene: TRBD1
CDR3 DNA: TGTGCCAGCTCACCTGGGACAGGGGTTTATGGCTACACCTTC
CDR3 protein: CASSPGTGVYGYTF

V gene: TRBV7-2
J gene: TRBJ2-1
clone size: NA
D gene: NA
CDR3 DNA: TGTGCCAGCAGCTTACTTTTTTACAATGAGCAGTTCTTC
CDR3 protein: CASSLLFYNEQFF

V gene: TRBV11-2
J gene: TRBJ1-1
clone size: NA
D gene: NA
CDR3 DNA: TGTGCCAGCAGCTCCCTGGGGGGAAATATAATGAACACTGAAGCTTTCTTT
CDR3 protein: CASSSLGGNIMNTEAFF

V gene: TRBV5-1
J gene: TRBJ2-2
clone size: NA
D gene: NA
CDR3 DNA: TGCGCCAGCAGCTTGTCGGCGGGTGGAGGGCTACCCGGGGAGCTGTTTTTT
CDR3 protein: CASSLSAGGGLPGELFF

V gene: TRBV7-9
J gene: TRBJ2-2
clone size: NA
D gene: NA
CDR3 DNA: TGTGCCAGCAGCTTGCGGAGGGGGCAAAGCGGGGAGCTGTTTTTT
CDR3 protein: CASSLRRGQSGELFF

V gene: TRBV19
J gene: TRBJ2-5
clone size: few
D gene: NA
CDR3 DNA: TGTGCCAGTAGCCCGGGGGGCCGAGGCAGGGGGCGTGAAGAGACCCAGTACTTC
CDR3 protein: CASSPGGRGRGREETQYF

V gene: TRBV13
J gene: TRBJ1-3
clone size: NA
D gene: NA
CDR3 DNA: TGTGCCAGCAGCTATCAGGGATCTGGAAACACCATATATTTT
CDR3 protein: CASSYQGSGNTIYF

V gene: TRBV9
J gene: TRBJ2-5
clone size: NA
D gene: TRBD1
CDR3 DNA: TGTGCCAGCAGCCCCGACAGGGTCTCGCGGGAGACCCAGTACTTC
CDR3 protein: CASSPDRVSRETQYF

V gene: TRBV5-6
J gene: TRBJ2-1
clone size: NA
D gene: NA
CDR3 DNA: TGTGCCAGCAGCTTGGTGGGTGGCGGTGAGCAGTTCTTC
CDR3 protein: CASSLVGGGEQFF

V gene: TRBV5-1
J gene: TRBJ2-1
clone size: NA
D gene: TRBD2
CDR3 DNA: TGCGCCAGCAGCGGGACTAGCGGGCTGTACAATGAGCAGTTCTTC
CDR3 protein: CASSGTSGLYNEQFF

V gene: TRBV5-1
J gene: TRBJ2-2
clone size: NA
D gene: TRBD1
CDR3 DNA: TGCGCCAGCAGCGGGGGACAGAGATACACCGGGGAGCTGTTTTTT
CDR3 protein: CASSGGQRYTGELFF

V gene: TRBV7-9
J gene: TRBJ1-2
clone size: NA
D gene: TRBD1
CDR3 DNA: TGTGCCAGCGGAGAGACAGGGGGTTCCGGTGGCTACACCTTC
CDR3 protein: CASGETGGSGGYTF

V gene: TRBV6-6
J gene: TRBJ1-6
clone size: NA
D gene: NA
CDR3 DNA: TGTGCCAGCAGTTCTGGACAGCAGAGGAATTCACCCCTCCACTTT
CDR3 protein: CASSSGQQRNSPLHF

V gene: TRBV6-5
J gene: TRBJ2-3
clone size: NA
D gene: TRBD2
CDR3 DNA: TGTGCCAGCAGCCGTAGCGGGGGCCGCACAGATACGCAGTATTTT
CDR3 protein: CASSRSGGRTDTQYF

V gene: TRBV14
J gene: TRBJ1-2
clone size: NA
D gene: NA
CDR3 DNA: TGTGCCAGCAGCCAAATCCAGGGTGCTGGCTACACCTTC
CDR3 protein: CASSQIQGAGYTF

V gene: TRBV19
J gene: TRBJ1-6
clone size: NA
D gene: NA
CDR3 DNA: TGTGCCAGTAGTCGGGAACCCCCTAATTCACCCCTCCACTTT
CDR3 protein: CASSREPPNSPLHF